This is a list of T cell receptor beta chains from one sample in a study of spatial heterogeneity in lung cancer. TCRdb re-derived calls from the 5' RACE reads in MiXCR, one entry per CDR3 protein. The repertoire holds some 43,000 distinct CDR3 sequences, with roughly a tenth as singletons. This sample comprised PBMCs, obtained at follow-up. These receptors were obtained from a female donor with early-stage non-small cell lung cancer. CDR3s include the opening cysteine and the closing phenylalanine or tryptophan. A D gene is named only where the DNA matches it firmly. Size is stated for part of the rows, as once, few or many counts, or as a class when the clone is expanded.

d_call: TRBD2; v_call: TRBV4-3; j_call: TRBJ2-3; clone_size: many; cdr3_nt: TGCGCCAGCAGCCCCCAAAAAGGTAGCGGGGATAGCACAGATACGCAGTATTTT; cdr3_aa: CASSPQKGSGDSTDTQYF
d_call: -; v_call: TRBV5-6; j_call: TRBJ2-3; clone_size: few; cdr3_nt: TGTGCCAGCAGCTTGTTTCCCAGGGATTTAGCGTCTAGCACAGATACGCAGTATTTT; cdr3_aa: CASSLFPRDLASSTDTQYF
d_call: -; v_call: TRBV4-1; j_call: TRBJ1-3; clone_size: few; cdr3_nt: TGCGCCAGCAGCCAAGTTTTAGCGTTCTCTGGAAACACCATATATTTT; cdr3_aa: CASSQVLAFSGNTIYF
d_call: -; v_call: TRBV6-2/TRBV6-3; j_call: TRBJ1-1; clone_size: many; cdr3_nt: TGTGCCAGCAGTTACAGTGGAGCCACTGAAGCTTTCTTT; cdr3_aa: CASSYSGATEAFF
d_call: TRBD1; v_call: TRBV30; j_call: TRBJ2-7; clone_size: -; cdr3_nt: TGTGCCTGGAGTGTACCCCTCTTTTCGGGACAGGGAGGCTACGAGCAGTACTTC; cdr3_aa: CAWSVPLFSGQGGYEQYF
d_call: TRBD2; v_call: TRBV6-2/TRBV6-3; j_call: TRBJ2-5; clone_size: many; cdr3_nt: TGTGCCAGCAGTTACGGACTAGCAAGAGAGACCCAGTACTTC; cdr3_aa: CASSYGLARETQYF
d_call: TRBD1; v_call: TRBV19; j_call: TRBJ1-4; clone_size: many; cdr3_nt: TGTGCCAGTAGTCCTGGACAGGGCGGTGAAAAACTGTTTTTT; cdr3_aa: CASSPGQGGEKLFF
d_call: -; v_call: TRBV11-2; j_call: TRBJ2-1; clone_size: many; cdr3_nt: TGTGCCAGCAGCTTAGATTGGGGACGGAACTCCTACAATGAGCAGTTCTTC; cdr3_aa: CASSLDWGRNSYNEQFF
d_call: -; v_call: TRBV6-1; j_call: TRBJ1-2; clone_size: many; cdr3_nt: TGTGCCAGCCGACAGGCTGGGGTCTATGGCTACACCTTC; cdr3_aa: CASRQAGVYGYTF
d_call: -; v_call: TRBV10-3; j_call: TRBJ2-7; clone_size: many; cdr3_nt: TGTGCCATCAGTACCGGACAAGTCGGCTACGAGCAGTACTTC; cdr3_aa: CAISTGQVGYEQYF
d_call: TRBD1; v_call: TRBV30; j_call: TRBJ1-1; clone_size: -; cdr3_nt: TGTGCCTGGAGTCTCCTCGACAGGGTCAACACTGAAGCTTTCTTT; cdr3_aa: CAWSLLDRVNTEAFF
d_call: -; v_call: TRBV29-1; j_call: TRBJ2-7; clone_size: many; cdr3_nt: TGCAGCGTTGACGGGCAGAATTACGAGCAGTACTTC; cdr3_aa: CSVDGQNYEQYF
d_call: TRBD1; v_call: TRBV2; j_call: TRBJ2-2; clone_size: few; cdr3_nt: TGTGCCAGCAGACCCACCGGGACAGGCACCGGGGAGCTGTTTTTT; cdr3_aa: CASRPTGTGTGELFF
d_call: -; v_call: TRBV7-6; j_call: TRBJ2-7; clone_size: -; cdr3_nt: TGTGCCAGCAGCTTAGCCTCCGGACACCACTACGAGCAGTACTTC; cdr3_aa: CASSLASGHHYEQYF
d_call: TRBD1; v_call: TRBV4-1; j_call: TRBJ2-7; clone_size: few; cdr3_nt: TGCGCCAGCAGCCCATGGGGGGGACAGGGTCGCTACGAGCAGTACTTC; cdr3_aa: CASSPWGGQGRYEQYF
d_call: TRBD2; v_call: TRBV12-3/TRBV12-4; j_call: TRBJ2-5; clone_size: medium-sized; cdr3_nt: TGTGCCAGCAGTTTGACTAGCGGGGGGCAAGAGACCCAGTACTTC; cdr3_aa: CASSLTSGGQETQYF
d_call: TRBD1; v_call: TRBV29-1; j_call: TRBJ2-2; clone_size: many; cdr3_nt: TGCAGCGTTGTGGGTCCCAGGGGGCTGGGAGACGGGGAGCTGTTTTTT; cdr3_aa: CSVVGPRGLGDGELFF
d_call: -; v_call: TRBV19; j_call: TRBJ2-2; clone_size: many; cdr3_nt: TGTGCCAGTAGTATTCGGACTACCTCGAACACCGGGGAGCTGTTTTTT; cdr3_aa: CASSIRTTSNTGELFF
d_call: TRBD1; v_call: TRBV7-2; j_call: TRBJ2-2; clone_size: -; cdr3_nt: TGTGCCAGCAGCCCAACCCCCCAGACAGGGGTCGGGGAGCTGTTTTTT; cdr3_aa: CASSPTPQTGVGELFF
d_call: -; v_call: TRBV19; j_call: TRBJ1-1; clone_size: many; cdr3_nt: TGTGCCAGTAGTATATTCGCAGGTTTGAACACTGAAGCTTTCTTT; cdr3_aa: CASSIFAGLNTEAFF